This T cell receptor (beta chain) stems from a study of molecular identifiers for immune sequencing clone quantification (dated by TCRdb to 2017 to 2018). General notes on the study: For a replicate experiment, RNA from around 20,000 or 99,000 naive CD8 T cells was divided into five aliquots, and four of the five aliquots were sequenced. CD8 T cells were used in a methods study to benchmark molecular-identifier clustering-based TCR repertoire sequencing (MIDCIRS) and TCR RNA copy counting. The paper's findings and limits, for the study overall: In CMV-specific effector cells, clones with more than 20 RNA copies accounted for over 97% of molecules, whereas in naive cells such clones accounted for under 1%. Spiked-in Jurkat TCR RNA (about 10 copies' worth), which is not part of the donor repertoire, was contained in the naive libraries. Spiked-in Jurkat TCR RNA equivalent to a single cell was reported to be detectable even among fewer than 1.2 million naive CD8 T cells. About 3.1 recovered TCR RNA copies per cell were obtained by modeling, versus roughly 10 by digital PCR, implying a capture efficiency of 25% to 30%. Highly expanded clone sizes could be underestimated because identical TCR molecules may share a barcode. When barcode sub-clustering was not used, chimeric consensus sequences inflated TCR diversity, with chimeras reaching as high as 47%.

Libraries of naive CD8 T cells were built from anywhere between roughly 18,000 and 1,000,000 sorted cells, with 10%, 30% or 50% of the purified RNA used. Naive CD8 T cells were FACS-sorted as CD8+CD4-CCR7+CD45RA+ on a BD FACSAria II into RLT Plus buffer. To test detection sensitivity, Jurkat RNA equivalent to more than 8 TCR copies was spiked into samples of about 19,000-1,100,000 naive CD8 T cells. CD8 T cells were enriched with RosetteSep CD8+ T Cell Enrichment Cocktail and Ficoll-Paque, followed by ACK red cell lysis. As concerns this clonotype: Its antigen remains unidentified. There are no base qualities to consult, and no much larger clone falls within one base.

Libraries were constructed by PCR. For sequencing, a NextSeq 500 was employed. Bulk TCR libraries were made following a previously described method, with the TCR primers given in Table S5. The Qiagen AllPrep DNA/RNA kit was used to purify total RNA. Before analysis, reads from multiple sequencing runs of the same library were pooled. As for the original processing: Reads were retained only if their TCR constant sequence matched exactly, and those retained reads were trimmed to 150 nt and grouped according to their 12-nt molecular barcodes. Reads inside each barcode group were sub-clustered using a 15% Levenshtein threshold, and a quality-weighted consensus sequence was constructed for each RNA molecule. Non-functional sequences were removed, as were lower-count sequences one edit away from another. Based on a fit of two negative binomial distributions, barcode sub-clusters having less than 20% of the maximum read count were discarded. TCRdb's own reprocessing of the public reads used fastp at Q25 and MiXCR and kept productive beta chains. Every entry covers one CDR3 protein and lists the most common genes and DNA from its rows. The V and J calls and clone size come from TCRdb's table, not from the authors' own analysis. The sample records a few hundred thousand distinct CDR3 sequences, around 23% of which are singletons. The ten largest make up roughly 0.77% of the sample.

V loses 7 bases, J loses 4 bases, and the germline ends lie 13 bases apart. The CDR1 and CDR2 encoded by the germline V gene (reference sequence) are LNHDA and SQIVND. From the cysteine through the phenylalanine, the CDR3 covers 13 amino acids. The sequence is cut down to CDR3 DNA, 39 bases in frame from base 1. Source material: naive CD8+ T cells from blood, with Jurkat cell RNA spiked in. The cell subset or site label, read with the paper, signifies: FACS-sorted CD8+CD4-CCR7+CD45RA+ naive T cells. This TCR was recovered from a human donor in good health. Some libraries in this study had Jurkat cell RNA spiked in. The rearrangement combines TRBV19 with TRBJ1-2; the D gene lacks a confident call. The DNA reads TGTGCCAGTACCACATCGGCAGTCTATGGCTACACCTTC. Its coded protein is CASTTSAVYGYTF. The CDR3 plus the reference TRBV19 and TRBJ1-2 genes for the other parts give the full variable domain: DGGITQSPKYLFRKEGQNVTLSCEQNLNHDAMYWYRQDPGQGLRLIYYSQIVNDFQKGDIAEGYSVSREKKESFPLTVTSAQKNPTAFYLCASTTSAVYGYTFGSGTRLTVV.